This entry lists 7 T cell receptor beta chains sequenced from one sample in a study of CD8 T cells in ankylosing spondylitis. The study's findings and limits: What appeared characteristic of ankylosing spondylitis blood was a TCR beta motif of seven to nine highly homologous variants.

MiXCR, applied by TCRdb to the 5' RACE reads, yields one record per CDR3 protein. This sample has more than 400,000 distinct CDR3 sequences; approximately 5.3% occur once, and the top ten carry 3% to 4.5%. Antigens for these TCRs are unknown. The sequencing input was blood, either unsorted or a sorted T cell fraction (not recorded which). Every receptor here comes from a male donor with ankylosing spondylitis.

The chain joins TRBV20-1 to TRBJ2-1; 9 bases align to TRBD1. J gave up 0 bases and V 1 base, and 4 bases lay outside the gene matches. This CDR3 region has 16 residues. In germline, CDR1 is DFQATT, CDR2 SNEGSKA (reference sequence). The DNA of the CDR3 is TGCAGTGCTAGAGGAGACAGGGGGAGCTCCTACAATGAGCAGTTCTTC. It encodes CSARGDRGSSYNEQFF.

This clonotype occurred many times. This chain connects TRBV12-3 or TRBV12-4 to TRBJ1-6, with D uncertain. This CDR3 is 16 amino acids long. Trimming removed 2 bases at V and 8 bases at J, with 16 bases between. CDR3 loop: CASSLLPRTADSPLHF. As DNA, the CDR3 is TGTGCCAGCAGTTTACTGCCTCGGACGGCGGATTCACCCCTCCACTTT.

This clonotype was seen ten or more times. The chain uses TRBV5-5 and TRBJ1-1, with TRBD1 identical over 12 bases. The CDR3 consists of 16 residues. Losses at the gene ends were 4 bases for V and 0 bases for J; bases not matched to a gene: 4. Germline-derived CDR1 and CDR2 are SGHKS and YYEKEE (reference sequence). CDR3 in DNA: TGTGCCAGCAGCGGGGACAGGGGGCGGATGAACACTGAAGCTTTCTTT. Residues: CASSGDRGRMNTEAFF.

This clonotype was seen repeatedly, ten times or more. CDR3 sequence: CASSLGAPTDTQYF. CDR3 coding DNA: TGCGCCAGCAGCCTCGGAGCTCCCACAGATACGCAGTATTTT. The V gene is TRBV5-1, the J gene TRBJ2-3; the D is unclear. Per germline, CDR1 SGHRS and CDR2 YFSETQ. This CDR3 is 14 amino acids long. V lost 4 bases, J lost 2 bases, and 11 bases lay in between.

CDR3: CASSSPYRDITDTQYF. CDR3 bases: TGTGCCAGCAGCTCACCATACCGGGACATCACAGATACGCAGTATTTT. The chain joins TRBV11-1 to TRBJ2-3, with a tentative D call TRBD1 (6 bases). Germline lookup yields CDR1 SGHAT and CDR2 FQDESV (reference sequence). The CDR3 covers 16 residues. Between the trimmed V and J ends, which lost 4 bases and 2 bases, there was a span of 16 bases.

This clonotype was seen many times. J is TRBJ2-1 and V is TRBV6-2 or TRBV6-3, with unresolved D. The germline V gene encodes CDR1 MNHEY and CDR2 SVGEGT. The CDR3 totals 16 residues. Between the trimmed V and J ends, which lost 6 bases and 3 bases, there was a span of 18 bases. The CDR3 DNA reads TGTGCCAGCAGCAAGGTTCGGGCGTTTAACTACAATGAGCAGTTCTTC. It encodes CASSKVRAFNYNEQFF.

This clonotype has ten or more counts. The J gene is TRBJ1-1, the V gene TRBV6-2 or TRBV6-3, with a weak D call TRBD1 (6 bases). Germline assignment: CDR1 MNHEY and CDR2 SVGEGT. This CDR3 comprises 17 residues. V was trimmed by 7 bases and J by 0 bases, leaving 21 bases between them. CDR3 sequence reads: CASNLYGTTDMNTEAFF. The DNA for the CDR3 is TGTGCCAGCAACCTCTACGGGACAACGGACATGAACACTGAAGCTTTCTTT.